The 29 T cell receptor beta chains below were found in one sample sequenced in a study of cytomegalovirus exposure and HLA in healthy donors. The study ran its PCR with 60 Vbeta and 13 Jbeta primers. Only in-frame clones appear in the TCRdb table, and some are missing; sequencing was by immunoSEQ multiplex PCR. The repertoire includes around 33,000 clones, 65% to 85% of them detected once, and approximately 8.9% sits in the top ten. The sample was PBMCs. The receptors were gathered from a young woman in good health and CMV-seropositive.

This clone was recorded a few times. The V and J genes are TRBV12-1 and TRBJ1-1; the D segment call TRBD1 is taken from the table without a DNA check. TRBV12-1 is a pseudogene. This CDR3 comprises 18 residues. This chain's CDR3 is CASSFSPTESNPNTEAFF. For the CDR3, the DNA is TGTGCCAGCAGCTTCTCCCCGACAGAGTCTAACCCAAACACTGAAGCTTTCTTT.

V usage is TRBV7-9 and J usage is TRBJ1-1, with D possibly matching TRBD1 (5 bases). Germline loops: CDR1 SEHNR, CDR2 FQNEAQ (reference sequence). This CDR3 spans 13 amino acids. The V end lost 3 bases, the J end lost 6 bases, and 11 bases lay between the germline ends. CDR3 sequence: CASSFSGSAEAFF. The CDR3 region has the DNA TGTGCCAGCAGCTTTTCAGGGTCCGCTGAAGCTTTCTTT.

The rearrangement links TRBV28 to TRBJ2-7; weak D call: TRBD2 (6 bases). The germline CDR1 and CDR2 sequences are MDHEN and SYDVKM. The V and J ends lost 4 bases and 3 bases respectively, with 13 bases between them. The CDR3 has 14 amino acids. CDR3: CASSYGGILYEQYF. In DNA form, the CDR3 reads TGTGCCAGCAGTTATGGGGGGATCCTCTACGAGCAGTACTTC. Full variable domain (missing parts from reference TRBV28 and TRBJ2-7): DVKVTQSSRYLVKRTGEKVFLECVQDMDHENMFWYRQDPGLGLRLIYFSYDVKMKEKGDIPEGYSVSREKKERFSLILESASTNQTSMYLCASSYGGILYEQYFGPGTRLTVT.

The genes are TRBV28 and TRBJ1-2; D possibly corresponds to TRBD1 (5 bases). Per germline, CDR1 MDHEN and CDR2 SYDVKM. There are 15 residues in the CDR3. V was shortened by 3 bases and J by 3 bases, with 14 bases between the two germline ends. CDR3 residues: CASSFGRWGDYGYTF. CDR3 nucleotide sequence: TGTGCCAGCAGTTTCGGAAGGTGGGGGGACTATGGCTACACCTTC.

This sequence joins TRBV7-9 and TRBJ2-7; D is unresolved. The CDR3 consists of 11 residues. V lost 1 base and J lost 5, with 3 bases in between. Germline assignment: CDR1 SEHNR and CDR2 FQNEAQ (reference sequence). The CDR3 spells CASSLVDEQYF. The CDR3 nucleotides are TGTGCCAGCAGCTTAGTCGACGAGCAGTACTTC. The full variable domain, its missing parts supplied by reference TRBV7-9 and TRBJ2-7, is DTGVSQNPRHKITKRGQNVTFRCDPISEHNRLYWYRQTLGQGPEFLTYFQNEAQLEKSRLLSDRFSAERPKGSFSTLEIQRTEQGDSAMYLCASSLVDEQYFGPGTRLTVT.

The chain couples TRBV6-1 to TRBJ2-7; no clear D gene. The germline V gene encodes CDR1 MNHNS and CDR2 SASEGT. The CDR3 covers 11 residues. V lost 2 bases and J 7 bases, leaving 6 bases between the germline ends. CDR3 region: CASSEWAEQYF. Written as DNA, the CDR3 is TGTGCCAGCAGTGAATGGGCAGAGCAGTACTTC.

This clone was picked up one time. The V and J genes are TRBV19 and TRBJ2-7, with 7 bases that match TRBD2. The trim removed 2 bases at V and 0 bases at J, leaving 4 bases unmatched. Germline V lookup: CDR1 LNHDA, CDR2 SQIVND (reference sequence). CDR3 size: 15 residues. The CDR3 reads CASSIIGGSSYEQYF. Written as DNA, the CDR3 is TGTGCCAGTAGTATAATCGGGGGGAGCTCCTACGAGCAGTACTTC.

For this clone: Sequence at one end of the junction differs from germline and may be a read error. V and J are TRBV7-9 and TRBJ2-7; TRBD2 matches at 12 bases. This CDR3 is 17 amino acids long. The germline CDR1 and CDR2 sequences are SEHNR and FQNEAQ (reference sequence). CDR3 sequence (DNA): TGTTCCAGCAGCTCCCTAGCGGGGGGGCTCAAACACTACGAGCAGTACTTC. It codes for CSSSSLAGGLKHYEQYF.

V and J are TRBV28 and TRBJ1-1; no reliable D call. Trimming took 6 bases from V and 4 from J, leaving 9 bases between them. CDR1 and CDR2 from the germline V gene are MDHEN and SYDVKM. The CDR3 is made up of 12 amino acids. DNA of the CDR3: TGTGCCAGCAGCGGACTGTTCACTGAAGCTTTCTTT. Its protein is CASSGLFTEAFF.

CDR3 region: CASSSPWSNMNTEAFF. DNA for the CDR3: TGTGCCAGTAGTTCTCCCTGGTCAAACATGAACACTGAAGCTTTCTTT. The chain combines TRBV19 with TRBJ1-1; D remains unclear. CDR1 and CDR2 (germline): LNHDA, SQIVND (reference sequence). This CDR3 region has 16 residues. The V end lost 5 bases, the J end lost 0 bases, and 16 bases lay between the germline ends.

The CDR3 sequence: CASSQDRDIVYEQYF. Written as DNA, the CDR3 is TGTGCCAGCAGCCAAGATCGGGACATTGTCTACGAGCAGTACTTC. This chain joins TRBV4-2 and TRBJ2-5; the D gene is possibly TRBD1 (6 bases). Gene TRBJ2-7 matches the end of the DNA better, so the J call may be wrong. Germline CDR1 LGHNA, CDR2 YNFKEQ. This CDR3 region has 15 residues.

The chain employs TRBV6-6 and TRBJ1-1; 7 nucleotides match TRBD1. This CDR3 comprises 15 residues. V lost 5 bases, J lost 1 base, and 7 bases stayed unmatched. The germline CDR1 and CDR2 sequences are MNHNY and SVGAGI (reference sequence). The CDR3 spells CASSTRDSGNTEAFF. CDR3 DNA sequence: TGTGCCAGCAGTACTAGGGACAGCGGGAACACTGAAGCTTTCTTT.

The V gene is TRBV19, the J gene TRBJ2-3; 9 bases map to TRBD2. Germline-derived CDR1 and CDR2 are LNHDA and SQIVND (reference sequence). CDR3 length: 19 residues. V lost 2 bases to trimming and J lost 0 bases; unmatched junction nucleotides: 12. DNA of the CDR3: TGTGCCAGTAGTATATCCGGGCGGGGGGGCCGGGAAAGCACAGATACGCAGTATTTT. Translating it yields CASSISGRGGRESTDTQYF.

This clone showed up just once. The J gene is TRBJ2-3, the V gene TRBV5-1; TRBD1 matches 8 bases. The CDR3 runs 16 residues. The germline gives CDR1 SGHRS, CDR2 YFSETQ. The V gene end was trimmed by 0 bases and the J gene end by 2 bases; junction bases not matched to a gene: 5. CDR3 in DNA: TGCGCCAGCAGCTTGGGGCCGGGACAGGACACAGATACGCAGTATTTT. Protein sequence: CASSLGPGQDTDTQYF.

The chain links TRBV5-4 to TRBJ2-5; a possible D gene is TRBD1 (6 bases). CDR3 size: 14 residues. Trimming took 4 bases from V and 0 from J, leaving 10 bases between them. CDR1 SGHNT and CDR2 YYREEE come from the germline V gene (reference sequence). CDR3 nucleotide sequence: TGTGCCAGCAGCGCTGGGACAAACCAAGAGACCCAGTACTTC. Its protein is CASSAGTNQETQYF.

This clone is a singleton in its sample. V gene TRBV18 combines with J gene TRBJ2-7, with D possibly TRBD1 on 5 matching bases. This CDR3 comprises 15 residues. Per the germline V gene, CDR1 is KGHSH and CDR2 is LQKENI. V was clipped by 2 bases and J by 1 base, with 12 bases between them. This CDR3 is CASSPKTGDSYEQYF. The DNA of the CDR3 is TGTGCCAGCTCACCAAAAACAGGAGATTCCTACGAGCAGTACTTC.

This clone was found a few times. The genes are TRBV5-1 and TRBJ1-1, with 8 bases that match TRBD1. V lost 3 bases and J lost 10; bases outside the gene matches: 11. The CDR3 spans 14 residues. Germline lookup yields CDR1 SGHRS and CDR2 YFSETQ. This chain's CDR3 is CASSYSGTGRRAFF. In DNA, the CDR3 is TGCGCCAGCAGCTACAGCGGGACAGGCCGTAGAGCTTTCTTT.

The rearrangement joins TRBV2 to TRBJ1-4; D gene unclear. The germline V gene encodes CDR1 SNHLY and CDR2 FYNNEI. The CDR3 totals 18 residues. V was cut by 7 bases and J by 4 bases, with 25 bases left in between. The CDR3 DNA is TGTGCCAGCATCCCAACTCAATCGCACGGTAGCATTAATGAAAAACTGTTTTTT. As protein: CASIPTQSHGSINEKLFF.

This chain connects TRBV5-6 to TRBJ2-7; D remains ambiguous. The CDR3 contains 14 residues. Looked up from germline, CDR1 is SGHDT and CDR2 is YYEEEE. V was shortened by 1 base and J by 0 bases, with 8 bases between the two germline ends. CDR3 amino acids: CASSLFAGSYEQYF. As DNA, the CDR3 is TGTGCCAGCAGCTTGTTCGCCGGCTCCTACGAGCAGTACTTC.

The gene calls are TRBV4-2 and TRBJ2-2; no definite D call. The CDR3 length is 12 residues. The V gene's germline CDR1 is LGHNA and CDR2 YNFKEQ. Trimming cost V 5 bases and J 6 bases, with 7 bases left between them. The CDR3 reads CASSLVSGELFF. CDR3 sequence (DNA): TGTGCCAGCAGCTTAGTGTCCGGGGAGCTGTTTTTT.

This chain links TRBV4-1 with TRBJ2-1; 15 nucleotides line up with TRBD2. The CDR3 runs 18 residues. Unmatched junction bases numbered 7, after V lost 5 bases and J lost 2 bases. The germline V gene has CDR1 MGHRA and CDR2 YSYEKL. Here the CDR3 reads CASSGGLAGGGAYNEQFF. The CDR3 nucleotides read TGCGCCAGCAGCGGGGGACTAGCGGGAGGAGGGGCCTACAATGAGCAGTTCTTC.

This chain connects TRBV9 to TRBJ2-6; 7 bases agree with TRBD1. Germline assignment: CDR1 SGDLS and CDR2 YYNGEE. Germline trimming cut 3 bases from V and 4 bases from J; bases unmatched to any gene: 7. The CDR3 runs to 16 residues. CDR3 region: CASSARQGSGANVLTF. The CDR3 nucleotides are TGTGCCAGCAGCGCCAGACAGGGCTCCGGGGCCAACGTCCTGACTTTC.

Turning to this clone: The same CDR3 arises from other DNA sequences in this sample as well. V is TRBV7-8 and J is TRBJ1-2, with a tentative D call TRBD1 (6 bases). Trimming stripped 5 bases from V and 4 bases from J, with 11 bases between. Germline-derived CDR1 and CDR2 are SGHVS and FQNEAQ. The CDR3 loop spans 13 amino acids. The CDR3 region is CASSPGGAYGYTF. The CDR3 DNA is TGTGCCAGCAGCCCGGGGGGGGCCTATGGCTACACCTTC.

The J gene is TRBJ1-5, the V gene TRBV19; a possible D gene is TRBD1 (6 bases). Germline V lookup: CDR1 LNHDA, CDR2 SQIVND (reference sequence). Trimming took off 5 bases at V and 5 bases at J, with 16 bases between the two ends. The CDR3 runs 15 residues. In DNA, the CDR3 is TGTGCCAGTAGTGCAACAGGGAGTTGGCATCAGCCCCAGCATTTT. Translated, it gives CASSATGSWHQPQHF.

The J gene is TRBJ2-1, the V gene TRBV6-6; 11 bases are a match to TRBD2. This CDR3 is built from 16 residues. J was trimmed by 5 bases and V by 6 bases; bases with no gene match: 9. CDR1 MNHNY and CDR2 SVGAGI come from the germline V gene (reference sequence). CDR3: CASSPGRLAGNNEQFF. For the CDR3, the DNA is TGTGCCAGCAGCCCCGGTCGACTAGCGGGAAACAATGAGCAGTTCTTC.

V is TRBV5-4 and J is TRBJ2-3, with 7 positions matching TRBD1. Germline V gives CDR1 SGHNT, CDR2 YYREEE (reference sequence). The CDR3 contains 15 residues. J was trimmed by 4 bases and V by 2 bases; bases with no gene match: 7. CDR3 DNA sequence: TGTGCCAGCAGCTTACAGGGGCAAGAGGCAGATACGCAGTATTTT. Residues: CASSLQGQEADTQYF.

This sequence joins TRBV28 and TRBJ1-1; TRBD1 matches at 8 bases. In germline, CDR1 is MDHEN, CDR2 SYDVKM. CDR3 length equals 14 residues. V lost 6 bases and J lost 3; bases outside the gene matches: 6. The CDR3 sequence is CASRYRGAYTEAFF. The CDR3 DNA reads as TGTGCCAGCAGGTACAGGGGGGCGTACACTGAAGCTTTCTTT.

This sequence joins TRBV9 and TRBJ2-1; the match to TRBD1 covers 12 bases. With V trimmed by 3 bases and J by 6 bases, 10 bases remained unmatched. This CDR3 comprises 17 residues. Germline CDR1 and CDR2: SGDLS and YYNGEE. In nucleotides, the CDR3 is TGTGCCAGCAGCGCAGCCCTCGGGACAGGGGGCTCCAATGAGCAGTTCTTC. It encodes CASSAALGTGGSNEQFF.

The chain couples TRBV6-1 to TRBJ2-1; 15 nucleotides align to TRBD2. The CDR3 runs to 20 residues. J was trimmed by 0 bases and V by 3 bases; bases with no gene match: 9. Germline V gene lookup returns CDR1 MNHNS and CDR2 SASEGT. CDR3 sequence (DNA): TGTGCCAGCAGTGACCCCCTGGGACTAGCGGGGGGACACTCCTACAATGAGCAGTTCTTC. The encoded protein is CASSDPLGLAGGHSYNEQFF.